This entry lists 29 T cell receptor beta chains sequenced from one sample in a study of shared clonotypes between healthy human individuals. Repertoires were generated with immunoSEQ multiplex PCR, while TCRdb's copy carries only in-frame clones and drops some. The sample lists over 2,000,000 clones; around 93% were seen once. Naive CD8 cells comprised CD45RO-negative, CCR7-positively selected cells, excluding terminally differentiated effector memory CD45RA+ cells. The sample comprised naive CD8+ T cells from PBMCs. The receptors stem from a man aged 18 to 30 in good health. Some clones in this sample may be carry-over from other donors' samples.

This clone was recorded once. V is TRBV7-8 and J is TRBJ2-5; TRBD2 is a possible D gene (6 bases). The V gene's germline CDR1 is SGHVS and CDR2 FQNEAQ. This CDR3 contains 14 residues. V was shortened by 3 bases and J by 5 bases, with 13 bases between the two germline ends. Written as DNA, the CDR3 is TGTGCCAGCAGCTTTCTGGCGGGGCCGGAGACCCAGTACTTC. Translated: CASSFLAGPETQYF.

The CDR3 sequence is CASSSTGQDYEQYF. CDR3 coding DNA: TGTGCCAGCAGCTCCACTGGACAGGACTACGAGCAGTACTTC. The chain is built from TRBV7-9 and TRBJ2-7; 7 bases map to TRBD1. The CDR3 spans 14 residues. V was clipped by 4 bases and J by 3 bases; unmatched bases: 6. Germline lookup yields CDR1 SEHNR and CDR2 FQNEAQ (reference sequence). Using reference TRBV7-9 and TRBJ2-7 for the parts outside the CDR3, the full variable domain is DTGVSQNPRHKITKRGQNVTFRCDPISEHNRLYWYRQTLGQGPEFLTYFQNEAQLEKSRLLSDRFSAERPKGSFSTLEIQRTEQGDSAMYLCASSSTGQDYEQYFGPGTRLTVT.

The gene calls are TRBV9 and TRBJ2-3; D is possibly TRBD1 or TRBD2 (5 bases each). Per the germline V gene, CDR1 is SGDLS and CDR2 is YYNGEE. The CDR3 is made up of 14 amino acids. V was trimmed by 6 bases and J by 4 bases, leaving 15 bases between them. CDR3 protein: CASTPTWDADTQYF. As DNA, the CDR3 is TGTGCCAGCACCCCTACTTGGGACGCAGATACGCAGTATTTT.

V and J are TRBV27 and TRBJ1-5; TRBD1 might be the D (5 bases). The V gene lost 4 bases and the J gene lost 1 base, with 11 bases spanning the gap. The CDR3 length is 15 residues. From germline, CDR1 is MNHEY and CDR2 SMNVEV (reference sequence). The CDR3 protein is CASSSGDGSNQPQHF. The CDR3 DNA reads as TGTGCCAGCAGTTCGGGGGATGGCAGCAATCAGCCCCAGCATTTT.

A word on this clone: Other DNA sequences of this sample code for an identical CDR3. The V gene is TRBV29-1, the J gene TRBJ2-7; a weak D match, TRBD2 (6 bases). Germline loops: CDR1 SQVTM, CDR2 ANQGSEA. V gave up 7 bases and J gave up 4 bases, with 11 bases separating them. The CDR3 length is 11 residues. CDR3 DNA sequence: TGCAGCGCCGGGGGTCCTTACGAGCAGTACTTC. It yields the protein CSAGGPYEQYF.

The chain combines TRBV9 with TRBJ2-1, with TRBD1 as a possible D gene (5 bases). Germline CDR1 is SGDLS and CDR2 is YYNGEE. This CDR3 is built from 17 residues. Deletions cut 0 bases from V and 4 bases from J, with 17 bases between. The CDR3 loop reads CASSVGNPGNPYNEQFF. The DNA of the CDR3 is TGTGCCAGCAGCGTAGGGAACCCAGGGAATCCTTACAATGAGCAGTTCTTC.

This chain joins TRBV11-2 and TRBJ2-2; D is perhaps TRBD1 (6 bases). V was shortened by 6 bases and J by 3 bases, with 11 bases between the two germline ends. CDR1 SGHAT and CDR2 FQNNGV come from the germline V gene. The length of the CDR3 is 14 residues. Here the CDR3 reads CASSFTGHTGELFF. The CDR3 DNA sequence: TGTGCCAGCAGTTTTACAGGGCACACCGGGGAGCTGTTTTTT.

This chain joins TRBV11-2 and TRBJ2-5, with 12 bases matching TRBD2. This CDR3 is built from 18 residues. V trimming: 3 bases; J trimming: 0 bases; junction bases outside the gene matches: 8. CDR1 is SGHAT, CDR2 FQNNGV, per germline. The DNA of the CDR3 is TGTGCCAGCAGCTTTCTAGCGGGAGGGGCATTTAACCAAGAGACCCAGTACTTC. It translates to CASSFLAGGAFNQETQYF.

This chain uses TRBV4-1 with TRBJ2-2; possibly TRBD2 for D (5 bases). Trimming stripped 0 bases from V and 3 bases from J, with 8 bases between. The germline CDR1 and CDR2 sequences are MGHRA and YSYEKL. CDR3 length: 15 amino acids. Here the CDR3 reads CASSQDRGYTGELFF. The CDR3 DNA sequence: TGCGCCAGCAGCCAAGATCGCGGGTACACCGGGGAGCTGTTTTTT.

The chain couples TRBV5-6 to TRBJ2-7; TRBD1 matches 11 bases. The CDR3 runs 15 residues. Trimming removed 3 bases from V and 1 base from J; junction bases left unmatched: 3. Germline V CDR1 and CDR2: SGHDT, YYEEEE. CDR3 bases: TGTGCCAGCAGCTATGGGACAGGGGGTTCCTACGAGCAGTACTTC. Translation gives CASSYGTGGSYEQYF. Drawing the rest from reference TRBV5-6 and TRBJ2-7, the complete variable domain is DAGVTQSPTHLIKTRGQQVTLRCSPKSGHDTVSWYQQALGQGPQFIFQYYEEEERQRGNFPDRFSGHQFPNYSSELNVNALLLGDSALYLCASSYGTGGSYEQYFGPGTRLTVT.

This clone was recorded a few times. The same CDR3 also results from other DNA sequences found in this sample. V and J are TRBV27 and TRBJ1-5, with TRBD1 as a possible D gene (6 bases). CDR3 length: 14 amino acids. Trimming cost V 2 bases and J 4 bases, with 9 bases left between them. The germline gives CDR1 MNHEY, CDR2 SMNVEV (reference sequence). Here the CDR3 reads CASSLARGNQPQHF. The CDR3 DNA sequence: TGTGCCAGCAGTTTAGCCAGGGGTAATCAGCCCCAGCATTTT.

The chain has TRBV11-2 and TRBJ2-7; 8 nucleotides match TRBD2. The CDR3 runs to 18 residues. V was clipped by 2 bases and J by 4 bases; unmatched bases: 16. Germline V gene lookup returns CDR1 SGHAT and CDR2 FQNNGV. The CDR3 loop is CASSLFFAASGPRYEQYF. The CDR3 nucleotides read TGTGCCAGCAGCTTATTTTTTGCGGCTAGCGGGCCCCGGTACGAGCAGTACTTC.

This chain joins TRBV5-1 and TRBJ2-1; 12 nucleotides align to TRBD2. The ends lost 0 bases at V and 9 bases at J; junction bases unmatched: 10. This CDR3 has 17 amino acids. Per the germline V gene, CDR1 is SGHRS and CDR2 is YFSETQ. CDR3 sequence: CASSLGRLAGGPGEQFF. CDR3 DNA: TGCGCCAGCAGCTTGGGAAGGCTAGCGGGAGGGCCAGGTGAGCAGTTCTTC.

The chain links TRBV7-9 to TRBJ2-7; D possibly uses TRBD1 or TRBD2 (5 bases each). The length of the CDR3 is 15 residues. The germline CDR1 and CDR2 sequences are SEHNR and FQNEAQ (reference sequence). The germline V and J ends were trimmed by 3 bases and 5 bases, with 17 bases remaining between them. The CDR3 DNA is TGTGCCAGCAGCTTTGGGGTGGGACCCTTGGACGAGCAGTACTTC. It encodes CASSFGVGPLDEQYF.

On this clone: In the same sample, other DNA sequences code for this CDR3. The CDR3 region is CASSTGGSYNEQFF. CDR3 nucleotide sequence: TGTGCCAGCAGCACCGGCGGCTCCTACAATGAGCAGTTCTTC. V gene TRBV9 combines with J gene TRBJ2-1; D is unresolved. V was cut by 4 bases and J by 0 bases, with 8 bases left in between. The CDR3 is 14 residues long. CDR1 and CDR2 from the germline V gene are SGDLS and YYNGEE.

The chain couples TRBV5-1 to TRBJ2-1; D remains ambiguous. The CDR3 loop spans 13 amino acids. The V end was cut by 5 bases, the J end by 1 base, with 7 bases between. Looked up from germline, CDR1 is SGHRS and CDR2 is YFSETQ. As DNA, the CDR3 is TGCGCCAGCAGTTGGGAATCCTACAATGAGCAGTTCTTC. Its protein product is CASSWESYNEQFF.

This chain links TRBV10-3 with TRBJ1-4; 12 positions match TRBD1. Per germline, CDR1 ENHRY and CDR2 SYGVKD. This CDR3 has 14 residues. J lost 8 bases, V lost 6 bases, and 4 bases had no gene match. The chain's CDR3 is CAISPGTGGEKLFF. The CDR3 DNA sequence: TGTGCCATCAGCCCCGGGACAGGGGGCGAAAAACTGTTTTTT.

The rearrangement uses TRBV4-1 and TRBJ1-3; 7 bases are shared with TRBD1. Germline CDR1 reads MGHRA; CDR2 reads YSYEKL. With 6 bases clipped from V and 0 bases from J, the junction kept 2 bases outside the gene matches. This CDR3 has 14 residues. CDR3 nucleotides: TGCGCCAGCAGGGGGGACAGCTCTGGAAACACCATATATTTT. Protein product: CASRGDSSGNTIYF.

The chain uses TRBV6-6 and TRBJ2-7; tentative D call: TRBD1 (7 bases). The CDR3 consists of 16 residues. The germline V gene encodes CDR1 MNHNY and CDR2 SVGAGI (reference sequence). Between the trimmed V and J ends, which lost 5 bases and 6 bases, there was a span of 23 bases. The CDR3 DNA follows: TGTGCCAGCAGTCCCCGCGGACAGGTAATGGGAGGCGAGCAGTACTTC. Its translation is CASSPRGQVMGGEQYF.

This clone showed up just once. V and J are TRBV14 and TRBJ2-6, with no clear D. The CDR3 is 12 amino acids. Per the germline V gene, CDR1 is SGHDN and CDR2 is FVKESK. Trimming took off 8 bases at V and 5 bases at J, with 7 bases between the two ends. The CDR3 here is CASQSRANVLTF. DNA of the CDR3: TGTGCCAGCCAAAGTCGGGCCAACGTCCTGACTTTC.

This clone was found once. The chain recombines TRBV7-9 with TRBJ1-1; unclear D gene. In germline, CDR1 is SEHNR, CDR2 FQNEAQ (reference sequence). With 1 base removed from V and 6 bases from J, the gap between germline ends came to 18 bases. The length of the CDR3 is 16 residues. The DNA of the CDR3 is TGTGCCAGCAGCTTAGGCAAATCTGTCGTTCAATCTGAAGCTTTCTTT. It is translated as CASSLGKSVVQSEAFF.

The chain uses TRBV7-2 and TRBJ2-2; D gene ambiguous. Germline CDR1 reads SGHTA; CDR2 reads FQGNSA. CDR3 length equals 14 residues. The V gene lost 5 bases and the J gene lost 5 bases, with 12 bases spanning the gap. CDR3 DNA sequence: TGTGCCAGCAGCGTTATAGAGTTTACCGGGGAGCTGTTTTTT. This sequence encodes CASSVIEFTGELFF.

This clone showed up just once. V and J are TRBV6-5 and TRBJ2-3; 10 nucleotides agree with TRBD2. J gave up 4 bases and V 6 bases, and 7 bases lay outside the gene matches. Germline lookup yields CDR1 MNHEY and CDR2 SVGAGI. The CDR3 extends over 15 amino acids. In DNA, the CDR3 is TGTGCCAGCAGATGGCTAGCGGGAGAAGCAGATACGCAGTATTTT. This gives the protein CASRWLAGEADTQYF.

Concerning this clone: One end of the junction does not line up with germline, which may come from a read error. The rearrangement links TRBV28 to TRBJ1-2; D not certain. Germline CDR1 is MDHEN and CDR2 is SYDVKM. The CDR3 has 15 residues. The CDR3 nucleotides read TGTGCCAGCACTTTAGTGGCAGCCGCTTCCTATGGCTACACCTTC. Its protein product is CASTLVAAASYGYTF.

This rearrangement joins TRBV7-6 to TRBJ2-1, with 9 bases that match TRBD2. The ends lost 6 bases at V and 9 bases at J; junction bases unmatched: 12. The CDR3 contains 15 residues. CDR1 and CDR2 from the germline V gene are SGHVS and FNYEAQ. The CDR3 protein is CASRHPGLALSEQFF. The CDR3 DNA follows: TGTGCCAGCAGGCATCCGGGACTAGCTCTCAGTGAGCAGTTCTTC. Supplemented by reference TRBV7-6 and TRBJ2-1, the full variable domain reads GAGVSQSPRYKVTKRGQDVALRCDPISGHVSLYWYRQALGQGPEFLTYFNYEAQQDKSGLPNDRFSAERPEGSISTLTIQRTEQRDSAMYRCASRHPGLALSEQFFGPGTRLTVL.

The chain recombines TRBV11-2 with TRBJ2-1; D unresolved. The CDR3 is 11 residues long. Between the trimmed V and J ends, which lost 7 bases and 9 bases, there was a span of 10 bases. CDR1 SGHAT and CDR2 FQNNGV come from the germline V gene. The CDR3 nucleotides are TGTGCCAGCACGGAATCGGGTGAGCAGTTCTTC. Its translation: CASTESGEQFF. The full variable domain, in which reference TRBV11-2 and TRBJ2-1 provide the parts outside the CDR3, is EAGVAQSPRYKIIEKRQSVAFWCNPISGHATLYWYQQILGQGPKLLIQFQNNGVVDDSQLPKDRFSAERLKGVDSTLKIQPAKLEDSAVYLCASTESGEQFFGPGTRLTVL.

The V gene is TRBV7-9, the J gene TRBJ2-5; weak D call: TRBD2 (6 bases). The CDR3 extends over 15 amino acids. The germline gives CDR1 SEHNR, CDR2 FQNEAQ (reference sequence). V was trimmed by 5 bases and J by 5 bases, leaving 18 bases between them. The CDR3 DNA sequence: TGTGCCAGCAGCCAAGTCCAGGGAGGAGGCGAGACCCAGTACTTC. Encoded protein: CASSQVQGGGETQYF.

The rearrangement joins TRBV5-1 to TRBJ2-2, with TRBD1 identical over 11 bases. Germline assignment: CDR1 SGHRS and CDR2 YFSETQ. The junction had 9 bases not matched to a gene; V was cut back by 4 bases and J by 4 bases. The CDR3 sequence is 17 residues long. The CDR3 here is CASSPLGQGASTGELFF. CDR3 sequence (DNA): TGCGCCAGCAGCCCCCTCGGACAGGGGGCGTCCACCGGGGAGCTGTTTTTT.

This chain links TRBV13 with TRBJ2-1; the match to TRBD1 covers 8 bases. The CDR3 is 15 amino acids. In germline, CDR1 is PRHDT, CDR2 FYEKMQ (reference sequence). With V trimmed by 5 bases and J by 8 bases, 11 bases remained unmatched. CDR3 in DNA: TGTGCCAGCAGCCCACCGGACAGGGTTTCGGATGAGCAGTTCTTC. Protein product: CASSPPDRVSDEQFF.